The 11 T cell receptor beta chains reported below all come from one sample, sequenced in a study of shared clonotypes between healthy human individuals (dated by TCRdb to about 2020). Library generation was performed with the immunoSEQ multiplex PCR assay. The source is immuneACCESS, and TCRdb retained only in-frame sequences with V and J called. Part of the clones is not carried over; for the studies checked, unresolved V genes explain less than half of this, and the remainder is unexplained. For this sample there are about 470,000 clones; more than 75% appear just once. The ten top clones hold approximately 13% of the sample. Sequencing used PBMCs. The source of these receptors is a woman in her thirties or forties in good health. Some clones in this sample may be carry-over from other donors' samples.

The CDR3 spells CASSRDRAYGYTF. The DNA of the CDR3 is TGTGCCAGCAGTAGAGACAGGGCCTATGGCTACACCTTC. The V call is TRBV6-1, the J call TRBJ1-2; 7 bases map to TRBD1. V lost 5 bases and J lost 4; bases outside the gene matches: 4. The germline CDR1 and CDR2 sequences are MNHNS and SASEGT. The CDR3 is 13 amino acids.

The chain employs TRBV6-1 and TRBJ2-2, with D possibly TRBD1 on 5 matching bases. V dropped 6 bases and J dropped 0 bases, with 11 bases sitting between them. CDR1 is MNHNS and CDR2 is SASEGT in the germline V gene. The CDR3 loop spans 15 amino acids. The DNA for the CDR3 is TGTGCCAGCAGATCCGGACACTCGAACACCGGGGAGCTGTTTTTT. As protein: CASRSGHSNTGELFF.

This chain joins TRBV11-2 and TRBJ2-5; 13 bases fit TRBD2. The CDR3 runs 18 residues. With V trimmed by 1 base and J by 4 bases, 9 bases remained unmatched. CDR1 SGHAT and CDR2 FQNNGV come from the germline V gene. The CDR3 DNA reads TGTGCCAGCAGCTTAGGGACTAGCGGGAGTCCCAAATCAGAGACCCAGTACTTC. Protein product: CASSLGTSGSPKSETQYF.

This clone was found many times. The J gene is TRBJ2-7, the V gene TRBV28, with D tentatively TRBD1 (5 bases). Trimming took 4 bases from V and 7 from J, leaving 14 bases between them. The germline V gene has CDR1 MDHEN and CDR2 SYDVKM. This CDR3 has 13 amino acids. The CDR3 nucleotides are TGTGCCAGCAGTTCATACAGGTTCTGGGAGCAGTACTTC. Protein: CASSSYRFWEQYF.

This clone has only one observation. The chain couples TRBV5-1 to TRBJ2-3; unclear D gene. V was trimmed by 4 bases and J by 5 bases, leaving 17 bases between them. CDR3 size: 15 residues. The germline V gene has CDR1 SGHRS and CDR2 YFSETQ. The CDR3 DNA reads as TGCGCCAGCAGCCGCGGCGGCCTATCTGAAGATACGCAGTATTTT. It codes for CASSRGGLSEDTQYF.

This clone was counted only a few times. The V gene is TRBV4-2, the J gene TRBJ2-7, with 11 bases lining up with TRBD2. This CDR3 is built from 15 residues. V gave up 3 bases and J gave up 3 bases; unmatched junction bases: 4. Germline CDR1 reads LGHNA; CDR2 reads YNFKEQ. The CDR3 region has the DNA TGTGCCAGCAGCCAGGGGACTAGCGGTAACTACGAGCAGTACTTC. Amino acids: CASSQGTSGNYEQYF.

CDR3 nucleotides: TGTGCCTGGAGTCCTGTCCGGGACAGGGCCAAAAAACTGTTTTTT. Translating gives CAWSPVRDRAKKLFF. The V call is TRBV30, the J call TRBJ1-4; 9 bases agree with TRBD1. J gave up 9 bases and V 2 bases, and 10 bases lay outside the gene matches. CDR1 is GTSNPN, CDR2 SVGIG, per germline (reference sequence). This CDR3 is built from 15 residues.

This chain joins TRBV29-1 and TRBJ2-3; 13 bases map to TRBD2. The germline V gene has CDR1 SQVTM and CDR2 ANQGSEA. V dropped 3 bases and J dropped 1; count of bases not matched to a gene: 7. This CDR3 comprises 17 residues. CDR3 loop: CSVEGGLAGLGTDTQYF. The CDR3 nucleotides read TGCAGCGTTGAGGGGGGACTAGCGGGATTGGGCACAGATACGCAGTATTTT.

The rearrangement joins TRBV7-9 to TRBJ1-2; 7 bases align to TRBD1. Germline loops: CDR1 SEHNR, CDR2 FQNEAQ (reference sequence). V was pared by 6 bases and J by 0 bases, with 7 bases of the junction left unmatched. This CDR3 has 15 amino acids. The CDR3 coding sequence is TGTGCCAGCAGAGGGCAGGGGGGGACTAACTATGGCTACACCTTC. This codes for CASRGQGGTNYGYTF.

This chain connects TRBV19 to TRBJ1-5; 8 bases line up with TRBD1. The junction had 14 bases not matched to a gene; V was cut back by 7 bases and J by 6 bases. This CDR3 is 16 amino acids long. Germline-derived CDR1 and CDR2 are LNHDA and SQIVND (reference sequence). In nucleotides, the CDR3 is TGTGCCAGTAACCTCCGCAGGACAGGGAGCGGTCAGCCCCAGCATTTT. It specifies CASNLRRTGSGQPQHF. Complete variable domain (other parts from reference TRBV19 and TRBJ1-5): DGGITQSPKYLFRKEGQNVTLSCEQNLNHDAMYWYRQDPGQGLRLIYYSQIVNDFQKGDIAEGYSVSREKKESFPLTVTSAQKNPTAFYLCASNLRRTGSGQPQHFGDGTRLSIL.

CDR3 protein: CASSPTSFPNTGELFF. In DNA form, the CDR3 reads TGCGCCAGCAGCCCGACTAGTTTTCCGAACACCGGGGAGCTGTTTTTT. The gene calls are TRBV5-1 and TRBJ2-2; weak D call: TRBD2 (6 bases). Germline CDR1 is SGHRS and CDR2 is YFSETQ. There are 16 residues in the CDR3. V was cut by 4 bases and J by 0 bases, with 13 bases left in between.